This record concerns one T cell receptor beta chain sequence. Produced via immunoSEQ multiplex PCR; TCRdb's table is partial and in-frame only. Here the sample spans some 200,000 clones, approximately 95% being singletons. This sample was taken from a study of control samples from healthy donors and cancer patients. Sequencing was carried out using blood. The TCR originated in a young man in good health.

CDR3 sequence (DNA): TGTGCTAGTGGTCCAACACTGGATGGGTCAGTAGCTGGACAGCCCCAGCATTTT. Translation: CASGPTLDGSVAGQPQHF. J is TRBJ1-5 and V is TRBV12-5, with D uncertain. The CDR3 consists of 18 residues. Per germline, CDR1 LGHNT and CDR2 FRNRAP. V was pared by 5 bases and J by 7 bases, with 27 bases between.